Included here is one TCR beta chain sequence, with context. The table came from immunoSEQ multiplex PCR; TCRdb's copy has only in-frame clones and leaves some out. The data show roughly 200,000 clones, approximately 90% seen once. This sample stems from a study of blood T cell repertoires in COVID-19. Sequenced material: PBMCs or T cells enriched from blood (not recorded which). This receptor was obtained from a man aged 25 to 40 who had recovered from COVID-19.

The CDR3 region is CASSVGAGELFF. The DNA for the CDR3 is TGTGCCAGCAGTGTAGGGGCTGGGGAGCTGTTTTTT. This chain joins TRBV5-6 and TRBJ2-2; D may be TRBD1 (5 bases). The CDR3 is made up of 12 amino acids. Germline CDR1 reads SGHDT; CDR2 reads YYEEEE. The V and J ends lost 5 bases and 8 bases respectively, with 10 bases between them.